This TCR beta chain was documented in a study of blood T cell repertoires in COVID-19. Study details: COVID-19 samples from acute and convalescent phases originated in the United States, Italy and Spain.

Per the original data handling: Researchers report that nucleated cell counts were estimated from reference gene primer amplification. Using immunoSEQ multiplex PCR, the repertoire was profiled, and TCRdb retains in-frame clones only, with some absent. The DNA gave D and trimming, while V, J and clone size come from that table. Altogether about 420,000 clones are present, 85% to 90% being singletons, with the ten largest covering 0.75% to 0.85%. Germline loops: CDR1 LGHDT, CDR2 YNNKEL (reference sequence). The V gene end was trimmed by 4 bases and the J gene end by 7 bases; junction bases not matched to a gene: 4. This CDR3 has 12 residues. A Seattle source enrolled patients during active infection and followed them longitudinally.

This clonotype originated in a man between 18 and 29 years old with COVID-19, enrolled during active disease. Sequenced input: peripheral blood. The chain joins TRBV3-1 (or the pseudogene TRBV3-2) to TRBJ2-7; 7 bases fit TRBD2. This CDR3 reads CASSPGGKEQYF. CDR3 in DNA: TGTGCCAGCAGCCCGGGGGGAAAGGAGCAGTACTTC.